This T cell receptor beta chain is drawn from a study of CD8 T cells in Susac syndrome. At the level of the study: Patients with Susac syndrome were therapy-naive, on corticosteroids, or on intravenous immunoglobulin alone at the time that blood was drawn.

Germline CDR1 and CDR2: LGHDT and YNNKEL (reference sequence). V was trimmed by 5 bases and J by 5 bases, leaving 15 bases between them. CDR3 size: 14 residues. With random hexamers, roughly 0.5 to 1 ug RNA was reverse transcribed. Using its own MiXCR run on the immunoSEQ multiplex PCR reads, TCRdb lists one record per CDR3 protein. The table lists under 200,000 distinct CDR3 sequences, 85% to 95% of them singletons. The sequence came from a human donor with Susac syndrome. The sample comprised CD4+ T cells from PBMCs. This chain joins TRBV3-1 and TRBJ1-1, with D possibly being TRBD1 (5 bases). For the CDR3, the DNA is TGTGCCAGCAGCGCCTTGGGGAAGGGGACTGAAGCTTTCTTT. Translation gives CASSALGKGTEAFF.